These 13 T cell receptor beta chains came from one sample sequenced in a study of T-cell memory formation after mild COVID-19. TCRdb analysed the 5' RACE reads with MiXCR anew, one entry per CDR3 protein. The data hold under 400,000 distinct CDR3 sequences, with around 28% observed a single time. Material: PBMCs or a T cell subset sorted from them (not recorded which). These receptors came from an adult woman who had mild COVID-19 (a few samples of this study predate the infection). Cell type and time point are not known.

As DNA, the CDR3 is TGTGCCAGCAGTTATAACCGGGGAGGTCAGCCCCAGCATTTT. This translates into CASSYNRGGQPQHF. The chain uses TRBV6-5 and TRBJ1-5; D unclear. This CDR3 has 14 residues. Germline-derived CDR1 and CDR2 are MNHEY and SVGAGI. V shed 3 bases and J shed 6 bases, with 12 bases lying between them.

The chain carries TRBV7-8 and TRBJ2-1; 10 nucleotides agree with TRBD2. J lost 9 bases, V lost 5 bases, and 13 bases had no gene match. The CDR3 consists of 16 residues. Per germline, CDR1 SGHVS and CDR2 FQNEAQ. The CDR3 loop is CASSPILASGGPEQFF. The CDR3 DNA is TGTGCCAGCAGCCCAATCTTAGCTAGCGGGGGACCTGAGCAGTTCTTC. The whole variable domain, filled in from reference TRBV7-8 and TRBJ2-1, reads GAGVSQSPRYKVAKRGQDVALRCDPISGHVSLFWYQQALGQGPEFLTYFQNEAQLDKSGLPSDRFFAERPEGSVSTLKIQRTQQEDSAVYLCASSPILASGGPEQFFGPGTRLTVL.

This clonotype was counted a few times. The chain recombines TRBV12-3 or TRBV12-4 with TRBJ2-1; unclear D gene. V was trimmed by 5 bases and J by 5 bases, leaving 13 bases between them. The CDR3 sequence is 14 residues long. The CDR3 region is CASSALPGDNEQFF. CDR3 DNA sequence: TGTGCCAGCAGTGCCCTCCCTGGCGACAATGAGCAGTTCTTC.

The chain has TRBV6-5 and TRBJ1-4, with no clear D. V lost 5 bases and J 4 bases, leaving 26 bases between the germline ends. This CDR3 has 19 residues. Germline CDR1 and CDR2: MNHEY and SVGAGI. CDR3 nucleotide sequence: TGTGCCAGCAGTCCATCGTTGACTCGAAGAGACATCGTTAATGAAAAACTGTTTTTT. Protein: CASSPSLTRRDIVNEKLFF.

The rearrangement uses TRBV12-3 or TRBV12-4 and TRBJ2-6; 7 bases align to TRBD2. V shed 3 bases and J 0 bases; nucleotides not matched to a gene: 8. The CDR3 length is 18 residues. CDR3 loop: CASSFFLADASGANVLTF. In nucleotides, the CDR3 is TGTGCCAGCAGTTTTTTCCTAGCGGACGCCTCTGGGGCCAACGTCCTGACTTTC.

A word on this clonotype: This may stem from a read error, because a much larger clone lies one nucleotide away. The rearrangement links TRBV24-1 to TRBJ1-3, with TRBD1 matching 10 bases. The length of the CDR3 is 15 residues. Per germline, CDR1 KGHDR and CDR2 SFDVKD. The CDR3 loop is CATSAGTGDGITIYF. The CDR3, as DNA: TGTGCCACCAGTGCCGGGACAGGGGATGGAATCACCATATATTTT.

This clonotype was detected only once. The chain uses TRBV11-2 and TRBJ2-3; D tentatively fits TRBD1 or TRBD2 (6 bases each). Trimming cost V 2 bases and J 4 bases, with 10 bases left between them. Germline CDR1 reads SGHAT; CDR2 reads FQNNGV. There are 14 residues in the CDR3. The CDR3 here is CASSLLGGADTQYF. CDR3 bases: TGTGCCAGCAGCTTACTGGGGGGCGCAGATACGCAGTATTTT.

This clonotype was found a few times. V gene TRBV12-3 or TRBV12-4 combines with J gene TRBJ1-1; no reliable D call. There are 14 residues in the CDR3. V lost 3 bases and J 0 bases, leaving 8 bases between the germline ends. The CDR3 sequence: CASSFKQMNTEAFF. The CDR3 DNA sequence: TGTGCCAGCAGTTTCAAGCAAATGAACACTGAAGCTTTCTTT.

This clonotype was detected only a few times. The chain has TRBV3-1 and TRBJ1-2; no reliable D call. CDR3 length: 13 amino acids. The V end was cut by 0 bases, the J end by 4 bases, with 6 bases between. Germline assignment: CDR1 LGHDT and CDR2 YNNKEL (reference sequence). The chain's CDR3 is CASSQEGFYGYTF. As DNA, the CDR3 is TGTGCCAGCAGCCAAGAGGGTTTCTATGGCTACACCTTC.

This chain links TRBV7-9 with TRBJ1-1, with 7 bases matching TRBD1. The CDR3 totals 19 residues. Looked up from germline, CDR1 is SEHNR and CDR2 is FQNEAQ (reference sequence). The junction had 17 bases not matched to a gene; V was cut back by 3 bases and J by 1 base. The CDR3 DNA sequence: TGTGCCAGCAGCTTGTTTTCTTGGACACAGGGGCGACAGAACACTGAAGCTTTCTTT. Residues: CASSLFSWTQGRQNTEAFF.

The chain combines TRBV7-9 with TRBJ2-5, with TRBD2 as a possible D gene (6 bases). Trimming removed 5 bases at V and 2 bases at J, with 12 bases between. Germline V CDR1 and CDR2: SEHNR, FQNEAQ (reference sequence). This CDR3 comprises 14 residues. CDR3 loop: CASSDRREQETQYF. In DNA, the CDR3 is TGTGCCAGCAGCGACCGGAGGGAACAAGAGACCCAGTACTTC.

The V call is TRBV6-6, the J call TRBJ2-3; 8 positions agree with TRBD1. This CDR3 is built from 16 residues. Trimming took 5 bases from V and 3 from J; bases not matched to a gene: 10. Germline values: CDR1 MNHNY, CDR2 SVGAGI (reference sequence). In DNA form, the CDR3 reads TGTGCCAGCAGTAGAACCGACAGGGGATTAACAGATACGCAGTATTTT. Protein sequence: CASSRTDRGLTDTQYF.

This clonotype has just a few counts. A read error may account for a junction end that differs from germline. The chain uses TRBV4-1 and TRBJ2-1, with 9 positions matching TRBD2. The CDR3 consists of 13 residues. Germline-derived CDR1 and CDR2 are MGHRA and YSYEKL. CDR3 sequence (DNA): TGCGCCAGCAGCCAAGATTGGCGGGGGGGCGGGATCTTC. It specifies CASSQDWRGGGIF.